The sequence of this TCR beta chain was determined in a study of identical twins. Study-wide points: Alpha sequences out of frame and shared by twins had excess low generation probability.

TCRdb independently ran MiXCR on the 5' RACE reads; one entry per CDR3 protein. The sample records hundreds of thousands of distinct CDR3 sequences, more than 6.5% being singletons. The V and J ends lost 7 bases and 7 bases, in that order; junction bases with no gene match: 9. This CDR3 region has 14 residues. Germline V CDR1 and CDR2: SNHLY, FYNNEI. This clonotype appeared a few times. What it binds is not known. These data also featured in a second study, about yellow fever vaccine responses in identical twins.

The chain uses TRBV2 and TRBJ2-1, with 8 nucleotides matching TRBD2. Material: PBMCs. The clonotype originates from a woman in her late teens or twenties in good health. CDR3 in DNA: TGTGCCAGCATACCCGGGAGGGCCCGTAATGAGCAGTTCTTC. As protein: CASIPGRARNEQFF.